The sequence of this T cell receptor beta chain was determined in a study of T cells after yellow fever vaccination. Turning to the study itself: Preparation used SMART-Seq v4 Ultra Low Input for the low-cell-number fractions.

Concerning this clonotype itself: The antigen is undetermined.

In germline, CDR1 is LGHDT, CDR2 YNNKEL (reference sequence). V lost 4 bases and J lost 1, with 5 bases in between. The CDR3 is 13 residues long. Via MiXCR, TCRdb re-called the 5' RACE reads, giving one row per CDR3 protein. The sample records about 300,000 distinct CDR3 sequences, 6.8% being singletons. Study findings and constraints: Relatively few clonotypes were ones that appeared in both CD4 and CD8 compartments.

The rearrangement links TRBV3-1 to TRBJ2-1; no firm D call. Specimen: PBMCs, collected roughly 45 days after the first yellow fever vaccination. This sequence was found in a man aged 18 to 30 who received the YFV17D yellow fever vaccine. CDR3 sequence (DNA): TGTGCCAGCAGCCCCGTTTCCTACAATGAGCAGTTCTTC. Translated: CASSPVSYNEQFF.